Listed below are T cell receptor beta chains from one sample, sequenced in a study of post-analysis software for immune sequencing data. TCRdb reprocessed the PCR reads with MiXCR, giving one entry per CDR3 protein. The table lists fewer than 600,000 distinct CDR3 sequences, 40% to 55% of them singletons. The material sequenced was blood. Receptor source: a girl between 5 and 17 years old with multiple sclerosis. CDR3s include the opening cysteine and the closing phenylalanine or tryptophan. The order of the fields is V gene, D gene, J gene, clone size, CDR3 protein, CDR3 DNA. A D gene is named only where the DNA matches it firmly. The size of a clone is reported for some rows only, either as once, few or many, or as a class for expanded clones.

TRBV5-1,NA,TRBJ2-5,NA,CASSLKGRHFEETQYF,TGTGCCAGCAGCTTGAAGGGCCGACATTTTGAAGAGACCCAGTACTTC
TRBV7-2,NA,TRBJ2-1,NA,CASSPVRTHNEQFF,TGTGCCAGCAGCCCCGTAAGAACGCACAATGAGCAGTTCTTC
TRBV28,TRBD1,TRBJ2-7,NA,CASSYPSDRGHEQYF,TGTGCCAGCAGTTACCCTTCCGACAGGGGCCACGAGCAGTACTTC
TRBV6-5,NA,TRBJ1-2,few,CASTRGPGENYGYTF,TGTGCCAGCACACGAGGACCAGGGGAGAACTATGGCTACACCTTC
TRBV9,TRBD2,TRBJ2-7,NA,CASSGDYLDYNEQYF,TGTGCCAGCAGCGGGGACTACCTCGACTACAATGAGCAGTACTTC
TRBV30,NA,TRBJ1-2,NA,CAWSLLNGQSGYTF,TGTGCCTGGAGCCTATTGAACGGGCAGAGTGGCTACACCTTC
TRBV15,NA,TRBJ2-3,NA,CATSRDPRDTQYF,TGTGCCACCAGCAGAGACCCGCGAGATACGCAGTATTTT
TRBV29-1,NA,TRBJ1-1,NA,CSVDLLGDTEAFF,TGCAGCGTTGACCTGTTGGGGGACACTGAAGCTTTCTTT
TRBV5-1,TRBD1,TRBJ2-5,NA,CASSRDRVQETQYF,TGCGCCAGCAGCCGTGACAGGGTTCAAGAGACCCAGTACTTC
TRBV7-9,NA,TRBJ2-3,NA,CASSPLNTQYF,TGTGCCAGCAGCCCCCTAAATACGCAGTATTTT
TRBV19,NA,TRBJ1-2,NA,CARASGVYGYTF,TGTGCCAGGGCCTCGGGCGTCTATGGCTACACCTTC
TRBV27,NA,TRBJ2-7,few,CASARTEGYEQYF,TGTGCCAGCGCAAGGACAGAAGGCTACGAGCAGTACTTC
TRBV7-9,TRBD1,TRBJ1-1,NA,CASSLPLGQGMNTEAFF,TGTGCCAGCAGCTTACCGTTAGGACAGGGAATGAACACTGAAGCTTTCTTT
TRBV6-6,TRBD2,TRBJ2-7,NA,CASSYGEGRDEQYF,TGTGCCAGCAGTTATGGGGAGGGAAGGGACGAGCAGTACTTC
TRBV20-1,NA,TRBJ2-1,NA,CSAGPPGSNEQFF,TGCAGTGCTGGGCCGCCAGGGTCTAATGAGCAGTTCTTC
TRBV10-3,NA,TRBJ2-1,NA,CAISGQGGSNEQFF,TGTGCCATCAGTGGCCAGGGGGGAAGCAATGAGCAGTTCTTC
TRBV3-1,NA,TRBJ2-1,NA,CASSQAPTSYNEQFF,TGTGCCAGCAGCCAAGCACCGACGTCCTACAATGAGCAGTTCTTC
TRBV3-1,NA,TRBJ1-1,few,CASSQDQGRTEAFF,TGTGCCAGCAGCCAAGATCAAGGACGCACTGAAGCTTTCTTT
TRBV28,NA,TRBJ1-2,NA,CASSTHIEGRGGGYTF,TGTGCCAGCAGCACACACATCGAGGGCCGCGGGGGTGGCTACACCTTC
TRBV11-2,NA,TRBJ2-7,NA,CASSAADEQYF,TGTGCCAGCAGCGCGGCTGACGAGCAGTACTTC
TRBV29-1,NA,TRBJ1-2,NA,CSVESRRHGYTF,TGCAGCGTTGAAAGCCGAAGGCATGGCTACACCTTC
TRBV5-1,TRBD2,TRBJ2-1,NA,CASSPGLAGGREQFF,TGCGCCAGCTCCCCCGGGCTAGCGGGCGGCAGGGAGCAGTTCTTC
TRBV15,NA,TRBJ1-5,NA,CATSRVGYGNQPQHF,TGTGCCACCAGCAGAGTGGGATACGGCAATCAGCCCCAGCATTTT
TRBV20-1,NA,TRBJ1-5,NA,CSARNSWEWNQPQHF,TGCAGTGCTAGAAATTCGTGGGAATGGAATCAGCCCCAGCATTTT
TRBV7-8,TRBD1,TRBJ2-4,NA,CASSPRRGYGGIQYF,TGTGCCAGCAGCCCCCGCAGGGGGTATGGCGGCATTCAGTACTTC
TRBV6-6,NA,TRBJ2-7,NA,CASSYSKVNGPYSEQYF,TGTGCCAGCAGTTACTCGAAGGTTAACGGTCCTTACAGCGAGCAGTACTTC
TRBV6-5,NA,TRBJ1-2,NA,CASSYSYRSANYGYTF,TGTGCCAGCAGTTACTCGTACAGGTCGGCTAACTATGGCTACACCTTC
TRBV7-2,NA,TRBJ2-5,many,CASSLDRNQETQYF,TGTGCCAGCAGCTTAGACAGGAACCAAGAGACCCAGTACTTC
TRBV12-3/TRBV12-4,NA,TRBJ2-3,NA,CASSFRQFTDTQYF,TGTGCCAGCAGTTTCCGACAGTTCACAGATACGCAGTATTTT
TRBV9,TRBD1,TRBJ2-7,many,CASSVTGQGASYEQYF,TGTGCCAGCAGCGTGACGGGACAGGGGGCATCCTACGAGCAGTACTTC
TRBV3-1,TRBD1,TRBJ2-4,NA,CASSPTGQGSAIQYF,TGTGCCAGCAGCCCCACGGGACAGGGTTCCGCCATTCAGTACTTC
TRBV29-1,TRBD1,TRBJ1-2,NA,CSVLDRAYGYTF,TGCAGCGTGTTGGACAGGGCCTATGGCTACACCTTC
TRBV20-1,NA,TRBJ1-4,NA,CSAGVIQGVTNEKLFF,TGCAGTGCTGGGGTCATCCAAGGGGTCACTAATGAAAAACTGTTTTTT
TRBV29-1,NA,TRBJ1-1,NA,CSARPRLNTEAFF,TGCAGCGCCCGACCCAGATTGAACACTGAAGCTTTCTTT
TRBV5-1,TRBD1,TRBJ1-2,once,CASSLDRADGGYTF,TGCGCCAGCAGCTTAGACAGGGCTGACGGTGGCTACACCTTC
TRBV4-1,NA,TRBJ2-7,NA,CASSQVAVSYEQYF,TGCGCCAGCAGCCAAGTGGCGGTCTCCTACGAGCAGTACTTC
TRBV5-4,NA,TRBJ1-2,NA,CASSLGDHGRDGYTF,TGTGCCAGCAGCTTGGGGGACCACGGGAGGGACGGCTACACCTTC
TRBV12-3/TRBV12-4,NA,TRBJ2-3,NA,CASRAMTDTQYF,TGTGCCAGCCGGGCCATGACAGATACGCAGTATTTT
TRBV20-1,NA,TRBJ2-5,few,CSARERIPETQYF,TGCAGTGCTAGAGAGAGAATTCCGGAGACCCAGTACTTC
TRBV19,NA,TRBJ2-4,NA,CASSIEDSLAKNIQYF,TGTGCCAGTAGTATAGAGGACTCCCTGGCCAAAAACATTCAGTACTTC
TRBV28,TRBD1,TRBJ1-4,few,CASRQQGAGEKLFF,TGTGCCAGCAGGCAACAGGGGGCTGGGGAAAAACTGTTTTTT
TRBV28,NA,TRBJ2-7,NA,CASSRQGSSFHEQYF,TGTGCCAGCAGTCGTCAGGGGAGTAGCTTCCACGAGCAGTACTTC
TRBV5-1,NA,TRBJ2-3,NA,CASGFRESFDTQYF,TGCGCCAGCGGATTCAGGGAGAGTTTTGATACGCAGTATTTT
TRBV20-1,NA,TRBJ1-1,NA,CSARVVPGSGSTEAFF,TGCAGTGCTAGAGTGGTCCCGGGGTCGGGGAGCACTGAAGCTTTCTTT